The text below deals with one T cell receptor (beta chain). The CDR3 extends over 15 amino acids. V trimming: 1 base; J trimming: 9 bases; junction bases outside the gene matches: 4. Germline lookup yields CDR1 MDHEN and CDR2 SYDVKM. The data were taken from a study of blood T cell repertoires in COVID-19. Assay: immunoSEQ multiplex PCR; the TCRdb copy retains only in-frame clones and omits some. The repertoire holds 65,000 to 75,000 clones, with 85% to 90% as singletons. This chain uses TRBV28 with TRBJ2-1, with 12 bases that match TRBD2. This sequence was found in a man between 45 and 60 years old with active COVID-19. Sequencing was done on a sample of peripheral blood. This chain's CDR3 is CASSLYSSGRGEQFF. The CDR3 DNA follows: TGTGCCAGCAGTTTATATTCTAGCGGGAGGGGTGAGCAGTTCTTC.